These T cell receptor beta chains were read from a single sample in a study of cytomegalovirus exposure and HLA in healthy donors. Data came from immunoSEQ multiplex PCR; TCRdb stores just in-frame clones and leaves some out. The profile covers around 94,000 clones, with approximately 78% appearing a single time and approximately 4.4% taken by the ten largest. Material for sequencing was PBMCs. The origin of the receptors is a male donor in good health and CMV-seropositive. Both conserved end residues are part of each CDR3. A D gene is named only where the DNA matches it firmly. Clone size is stated in some rows and not others, as once, few, many or a class when expanded.

TRBJ1-2,.,TRBD1,TRBV2,CASSEVPGQGRDGYTF,TGTGCCAGCAGTGAAGTCCCGGGACAGGGCAGGGATGGCTACACCTTC
TRBJ2-3,.,TRBD2,TRBV2,CASSRSLAGVDTQYF,TGTGCCAGCAGTCGCTCTCTAGCGGGAGTAGATACGCAGTATTTT
TRBJ1-2,.,TRBD1,TRBV18,CASSPRKSGTGGLSGYTF,TGTGCCAGCTCACCACGGAAATCGGGGACAGGGGGTTTGTCTGGCTACACCTTC
TRBJ1-5,few,.,TRBV2,CASRPLGSLSNQPQHF,TGTGCCAGCAGGCCCCTGGGCTCTCTTAGCAATCAGCCCCAGCATTTT
TRBJ2-1,once,TRBD1,TRBV28,CASSSAGQGAGEQFF,TGTGCCAGCAGTTCGGCCGGACAGGGGGCGGGTGAGCAGTTCTTC
TRBJ1-1,.,TRBD1,TRBV5-1,CASSLGSGGDTEAFF,TGCGCCAGCAGCTTGGGTTCAGGGGGTGACACTGAAGCTTTCTTT
TRBJ1-1,few,.,TRBV6-1,CASSDFPMNTEAFF,TGTGCCAGCAGTGATTTCCCCATGAACACTGAAGCTTTCTTT
TRBJ2-3,once,TRBD2,TRBV28,CASSSRLAEGSDTQYF,TGTGCCAGCAGTTCCCGACTAGCCGAAGGTTCAGATACGCAGTATTTT
TRBJ2-5,.,TRBD2,TRBV28,CASTSSGYQETQYF,TGTGCCAGCACCTCTAGCGGGTACCAAGAGACCCAGTACTTC
TRBJ1-2,.,TRBD1,TRBV29-1,CSVALTGDGYTF,TGCAGCGTTGCCCTCACAGGGGATGGCTACACCTTC